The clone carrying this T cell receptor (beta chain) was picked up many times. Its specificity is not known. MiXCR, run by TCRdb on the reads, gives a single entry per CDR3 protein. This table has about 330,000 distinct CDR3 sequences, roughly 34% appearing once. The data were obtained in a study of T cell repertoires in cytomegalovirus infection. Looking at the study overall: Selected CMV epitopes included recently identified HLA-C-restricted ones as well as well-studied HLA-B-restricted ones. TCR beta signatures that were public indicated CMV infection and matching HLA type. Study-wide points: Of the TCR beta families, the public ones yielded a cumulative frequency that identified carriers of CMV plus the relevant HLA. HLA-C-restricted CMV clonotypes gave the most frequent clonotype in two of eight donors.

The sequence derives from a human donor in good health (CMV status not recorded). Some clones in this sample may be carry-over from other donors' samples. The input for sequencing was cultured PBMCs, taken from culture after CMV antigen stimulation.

The CDR3 reads CASSKSGSVYEQFF. In nucleotides, the CDR3 is TGTGCCAGCAGCAAAAGCGGGAGCGTCTATGAGCAGTTCTTC. This sequence joins TRBV7-8 and TRBJ2-1; TRBD2 matches at 8 bases. Trimming at V came to 5 bases and at J to 8 bases, leaving 8 bases not matched to a gene. The CDR3 length is 14 residues. Germline assignment: CDR1 SGHVS and CDR2 FQNEAQ.